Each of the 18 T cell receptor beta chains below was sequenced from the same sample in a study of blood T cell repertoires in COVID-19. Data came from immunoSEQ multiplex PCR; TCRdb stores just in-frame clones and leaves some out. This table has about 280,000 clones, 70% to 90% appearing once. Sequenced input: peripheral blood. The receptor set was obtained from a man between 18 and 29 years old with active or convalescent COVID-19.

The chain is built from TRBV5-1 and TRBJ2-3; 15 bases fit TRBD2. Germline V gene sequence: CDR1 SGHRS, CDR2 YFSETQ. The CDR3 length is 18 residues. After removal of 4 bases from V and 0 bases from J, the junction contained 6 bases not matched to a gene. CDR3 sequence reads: CASSGGLAGGPSTDTQYF. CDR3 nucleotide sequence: TGCGCCAGCAGCGGGGGACTAGCGGGGGGCCCTAGCACAGATACGCAGTATTTT. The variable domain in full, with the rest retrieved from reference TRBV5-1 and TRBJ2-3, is KAGVTQTPRYLIKTRGQQVTLSCSPISGHRSVSWYQQTPGQGLQFLFEYFSETQRNKGNFPGRFSGRQFSNSRSEMNVSTLELGDSALYLCASSGGLAGGPSTDTQYFGPGTRLTVL.

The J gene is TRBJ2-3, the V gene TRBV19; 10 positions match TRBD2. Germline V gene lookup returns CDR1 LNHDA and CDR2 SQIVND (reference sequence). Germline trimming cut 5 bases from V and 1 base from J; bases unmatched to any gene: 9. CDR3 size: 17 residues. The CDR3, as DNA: TGTGCCAGTAGTCGAGCGGGGGGGCCGGAACGCACAGATACGCAGTATTTT. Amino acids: CASSRAGGPERTDTQYF.

The CDR3 loop is CASSLRGGPQHF. DNA of the CDR3: TGTGCCAGCAGTTTAAGAGGCGGGCCCCAGCATTTT. This rearrangement joins TRBV12-3 or TRBV12-4 to TRBJ1-5; the D is unclear. CDR3 length: 12 residues. V was pared by 2 bases and J by 9 bases, with 8 bases between.

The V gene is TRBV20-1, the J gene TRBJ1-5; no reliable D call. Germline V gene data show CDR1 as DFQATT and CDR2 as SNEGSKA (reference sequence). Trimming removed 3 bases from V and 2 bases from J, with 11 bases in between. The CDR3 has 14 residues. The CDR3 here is CSASERAGNQPQHF. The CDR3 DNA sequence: TGCAGTGCTAGTGAGCGGGCTGGCAATCAGCCCCAGCATTTT.

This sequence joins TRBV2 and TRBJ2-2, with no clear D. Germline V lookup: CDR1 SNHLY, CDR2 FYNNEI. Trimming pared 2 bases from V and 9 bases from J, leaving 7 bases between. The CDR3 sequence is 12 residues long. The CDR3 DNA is TGTGCCAGCAGTGAATTCCGGTGGGAGCTGTTTTTT. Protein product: CASSEFRWELFF.

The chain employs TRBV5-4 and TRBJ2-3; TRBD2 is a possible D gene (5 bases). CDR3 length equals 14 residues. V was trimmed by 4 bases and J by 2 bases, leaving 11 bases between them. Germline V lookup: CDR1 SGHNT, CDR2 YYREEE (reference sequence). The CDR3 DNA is TGTGCCAGCAGCCGGGGATCCTTCACAGATACGCAGTATTTT. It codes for CASSRGSFTDTQYF.

The CDR3 reads CASSQVGTGRPGELFF. CDR3 bases: TGTGCCAGCAGCCAAGTAGGGACAGGGCGGCCCGGGGAGCTGTTTTTT. The gene calls are TRBV14 and TRBJ2-2, with TRBD1 identical over 9 bases. CDR3 length equals 16 residues. J was trimmed by 6 bases and V by 1 base; bases with no gene match: 6. Looked up from germline, CDR1 is SGHDN and CDR2 is FVKESK.

In DNA form, the CDR3 reads TGTGCCAGCTCACCCGGGACAGGGGGCGACTATGGCTACACCTTC. Translated: CASSPGTGGDYGYTF. The rearrangement uses TRBV18 and TRBJ1-2; 12 positions match TRBD1. The V gene's germline CDR1 is KGHSH and CDR2 LQKENI. This CDR3 contains 15 residues. The junction had 2 bases not matched to a gene; V was cut back by 3 bases and J by 3 bases.

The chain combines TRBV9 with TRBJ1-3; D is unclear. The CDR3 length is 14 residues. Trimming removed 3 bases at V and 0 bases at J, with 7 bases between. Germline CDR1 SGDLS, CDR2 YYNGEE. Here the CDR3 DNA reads TGTGCCAGCAGCGGAGGGTTCTCTGGAAACACCATATATTTT. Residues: CASSGGFSGNTIYF.

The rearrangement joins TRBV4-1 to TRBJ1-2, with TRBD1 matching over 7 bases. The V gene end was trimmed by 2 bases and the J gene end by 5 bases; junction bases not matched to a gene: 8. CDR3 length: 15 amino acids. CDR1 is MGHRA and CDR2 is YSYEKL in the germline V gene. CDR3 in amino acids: CASSQTETGIYGYTF. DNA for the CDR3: TGCGCCAGCAGCCAAACCGAGACAGGGATTTATGGCTACACCTTC.

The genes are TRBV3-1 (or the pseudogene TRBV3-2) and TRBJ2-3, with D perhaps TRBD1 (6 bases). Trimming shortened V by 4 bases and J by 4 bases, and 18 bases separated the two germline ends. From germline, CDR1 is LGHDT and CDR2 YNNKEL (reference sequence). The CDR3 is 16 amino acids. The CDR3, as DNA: TGTGCCAGCAGCCCCCTTGAAGGGGGTCGGGCAGATACGCAGTATTTT. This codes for CASSPLEGGRADTQYF.

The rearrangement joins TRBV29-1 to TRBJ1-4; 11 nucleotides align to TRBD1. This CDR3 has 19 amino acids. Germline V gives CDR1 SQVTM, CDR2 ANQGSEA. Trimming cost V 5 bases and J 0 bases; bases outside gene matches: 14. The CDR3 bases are TGCAGCGTTTCCCATTGGGACAGGGGGTATCCAGCAACTAATGAAAAACTGTTTTTT. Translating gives CSVSHWDRGYPATNEKLFF.

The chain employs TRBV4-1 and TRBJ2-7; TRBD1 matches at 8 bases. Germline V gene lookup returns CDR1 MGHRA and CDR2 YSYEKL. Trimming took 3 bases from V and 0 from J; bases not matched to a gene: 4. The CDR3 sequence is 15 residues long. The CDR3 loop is CASSHSQGASYEQYF. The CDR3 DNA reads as TGCGCCAGCAGCCACAGTCAGGGGGCCTCCTACGAGCAGTACTTC.

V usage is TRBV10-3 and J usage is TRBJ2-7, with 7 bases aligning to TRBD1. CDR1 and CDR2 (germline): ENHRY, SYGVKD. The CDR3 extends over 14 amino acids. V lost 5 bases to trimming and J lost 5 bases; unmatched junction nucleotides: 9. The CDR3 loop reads CAISPIGGAHEQYF. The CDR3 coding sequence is TGTGCCATCAGTCCAATAGGGGGCGCCCACGAGCAGTACTTC.

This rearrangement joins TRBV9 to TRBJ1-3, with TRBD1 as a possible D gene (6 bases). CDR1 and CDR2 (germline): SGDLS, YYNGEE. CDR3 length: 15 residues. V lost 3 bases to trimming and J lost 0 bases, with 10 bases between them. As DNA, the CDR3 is TGTGCCAGCAGCGAAACAGGGAACTCTGGAAACACCATATATTTT. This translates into CASSETGNSGNTIYF.

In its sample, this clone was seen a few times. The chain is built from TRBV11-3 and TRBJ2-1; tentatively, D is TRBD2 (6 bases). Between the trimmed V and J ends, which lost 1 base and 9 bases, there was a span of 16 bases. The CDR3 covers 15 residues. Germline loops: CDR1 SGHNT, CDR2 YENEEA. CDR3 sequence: CASSLGGPGGIEQFF. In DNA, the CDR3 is TGTGCCAGCAGCTTAGGAGGTCCCGGGGGAATTGAGCAGTTCTTC. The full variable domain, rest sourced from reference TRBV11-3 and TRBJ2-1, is EAGVVQSPRYKIIEKKQPVAFWCNPISGHNTLYWYLQNLGQGPELLIRYENEEAVDDSQLPKDRFSAERLKGVDSTLKIQPAELGDSAVYLCASSLGGPGGIEQFFGPGTRLTVL.

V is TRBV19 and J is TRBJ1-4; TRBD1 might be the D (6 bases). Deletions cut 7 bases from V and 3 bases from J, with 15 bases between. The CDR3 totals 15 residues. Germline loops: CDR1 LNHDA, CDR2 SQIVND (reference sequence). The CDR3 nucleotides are TGTGCCAGTATTCCCTACCAGGGGTCTAATGAAAAACTGTTTTTT. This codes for CASIPYQGSNEKLFF.

CDR3 nucleotide sequence: TGTGCCAGCAGCCAAGACGAACACAAAGGGGTCTACGAGCAGTACTTC. Translation gives CASSQDEHKGVYEQYF. The chain is built from TRBV3-1 (or the pseudogene TRBV3-2) and TRBJ2-7, with D possibly being TRBD1 (5 bases). The CDR3 length is 16 residues. From germline, CDR1 is LGHDT and CDR2 YNNKEL (reference sequence). Trimming took 0 bases from V and 3 from J, leaving 15 bases between them.